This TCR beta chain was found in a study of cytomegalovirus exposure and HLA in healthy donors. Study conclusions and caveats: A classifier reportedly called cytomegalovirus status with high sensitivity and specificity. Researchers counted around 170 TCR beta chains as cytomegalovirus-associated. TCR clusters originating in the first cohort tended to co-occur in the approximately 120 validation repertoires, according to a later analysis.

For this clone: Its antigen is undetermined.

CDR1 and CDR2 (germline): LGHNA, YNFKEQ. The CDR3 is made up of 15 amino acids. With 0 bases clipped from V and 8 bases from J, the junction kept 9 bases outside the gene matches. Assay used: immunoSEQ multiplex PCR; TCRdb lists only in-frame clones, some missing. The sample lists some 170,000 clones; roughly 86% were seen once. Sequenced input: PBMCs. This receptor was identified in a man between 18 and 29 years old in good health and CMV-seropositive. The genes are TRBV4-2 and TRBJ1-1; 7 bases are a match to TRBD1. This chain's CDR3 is CASSQETGRSSEAFF. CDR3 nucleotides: TGTGCCAGCAGCCAAGAGACAGGGCGATCATCCGAAGCTTTCTTT.